These 8 T cell receptor beta chains came from one sample sequenced in a study of CD8 T cells in Susac syndrome. After extraction with the RNeasy kit, roughly 0.45 to 1 ug of the RNA was reverse transcribed using random hexamers. TCRdb re-analysed the immunoSEQ multiplex PCR reads in MiXCR, keeping a single row per CDR3 protein. The table records tens of thousands of distinct CDR3 sequences, nearly 96% of them present only once. Specimen: CD4+ T cells from PBMCs. The receptors here all came from a human donor with multiple sclerosis.

This clonotype has a single count. This chain links TRBV29-1 with TRBJ2-1, with D uncertain. In germline, CDR1 is SQVTM, CDR2 ANQGSEA. The CDR3 contains 11 residues. The ends were cut back, 4 bases at V and 9 bases at J, with 10 bases in the middle. Here the CDR3 DNA reads TGCAGCGTTGGACGAGACACTGAGCAGTTCTTC. It encodes CSVGRDTEQFF.

The CDR3 coding sequence is TGCGCCAGCAGCCCCACGGGATCCGGCTCCTACAATGAGCAGTTCTTC. Translating gives CASSPTGSGSYNEQFF. The rearrangement links TRBV5-1 to TRBJ2-1; D may be TRBD2 (5 bases). Germline assignment: CDR1 SGHRS and CDR2 YFSETQ. The CDR3 spans 16 residues. Deletions cut 4 bases from V and 0 bases from J, with 14 bases between.

Points on this clonotype: This likely comes from a read error, as the CDR3 has no conserved phenylalanine or tryptophan at its end. The chain combines TRBV19 with TRBJ1-2; the D gene is possibly TRBD1 (5 bases). The CDR3 is made up of 14 amino acids. Germline lookup yields CDR1 LNHDA and CDR2 SQIVND (reference sequence). The V end lost 4 bases, the J end lost 4 bases, and 13 bases lay between the germline ends. CDR3 bases: TGTGCCAGTAGTACTGCAGGGCAGACCTATGGCTACACCCTC. This gives the protein CASSTAGQTYGYTL.

This clonotype has just one count. The gene calls are TRBV29-1 and TRBJ2-7; 8 nucleotides match TRBD2. The CDR3 loop spans 14 amino acids. Germline CDR1 is SQVTM and CDR2 is ANQGSEA. The ends lost 5 bases at V and 4 bases at J; junction bases unmatched: 10. CDR3 DNA: TGCAGCGTTTCGGCGGGGGGCTCCCATTACGAGCAGTACTTC. This gives the protein CSVSAGGSHYEQYF.

The chain has TRBV12-3 or TRBV12-4 and TRBJ2-2; no definite D call. The CDR3 sequence is 15 residues long. Trimming cost V 6 bases and J 5 bases, with 16 bases left between them. For the CDR3, the DNA is TGTGCCAGCAGCCCCAGCCGGGCTGGAACCGGGGAGCTGTTTTTT. It yields the protein CASSPSRAGTGELFF.

The CDR3 region is CATSETSGGSPYEQYF. The CDR3 DNA follows: TGTGCCACCAGTGAGACTAGCGGGGGATCTCCCTACGAGCAGTACTTC. The rearrangement links TRBV24-1 to TRBJ2-7, with 12 bases identical to TRBD2. This CDR3 region has 16 residues. Germline V gene lookup returns CDR1 KGHDR and CDR2 SFDVKD. V lost 4 bases to trimming and J lost 2 bases; unmatched junction nucleotides: 5.

This chain connects TRBV7-7 to TRBJ2-5, with TRBD2 as a possible D gene (5 bases). The CDR3 loop spans 9 amino acids. CDR1 SSHAT and CDR2 FNYEAQ come from the germline V gene (reference sequence). CDR3 sequence: CATSGAQYF. CDR3 DNA: TGTGCTACGTCCGGGGCCCAGTACTTC.

The CDR3 here is CASSREPRYGYTF. CDR3 DNA sequence: TGTGCCAGCAGCCGGGAGCCGCGCTATGGCTACACCTTC. The chain couples TRBV6-5 to TRBJ1-2, with D unresolved. Germline CDR1 MNHEY, CDR2 SVGAGI. With 6 bases removed from V and 4 bases from J, the gap between germline ends came to 12 bases. This CDR3 contains 13 residues.